This T cell receptor beta chain was recorded in a study of response to subunit inactivated influenza vaccine (dated by TCRdb to the late 2010s). For the wider study: To follow how T cells responded to a trivalent subunit inactivated influenza vaccine, the researchers relied on deep quantitative profiling of the T cell receptor repertoire.

On this clonotype itself: Its antigen remains unidentified. Per-base qualities were not stored, and no clone one base away is much larger.

The V and J ends are trimmed by 8 bases and 1 base, leaving 14 bases between them. Per the germline V gene (reference sequence), LNHNV is the CDR1 and YYDKDF is the CDR2. The CDR3 numbers 14 residues from cysteine through phenylalanine. Of the read, only the CDR3 DNA is kept; its 42 bases are in frame from base 1. To prepare the library, RT-PCR was applied. For sequencing, an Illumina HiSeq 2500 was employed. TCRdb itself trimmed the public reads at Q25 with fastp, ran MiXCR and retained productive beta chains. Rows matching on CDR3 protein sequence are summarized as one entry with the most common DNA and genes. The sample data list approximately 490,000 distinct CDR3 sequences, and 7.2% of these were observed just once. The top ten clones comprise roughly 13% of the sample. The paper as a whole reports these results and caveats: The authors proposed that each seasonal influenza vaccination may bring in only a limited number of new T cells.

The chain was built from TRBV15 and TRBJ1-1; 5 matching bases give a weak D call of TRBD1. Sequenced material: PBMCs from blood, taken about 24 months after vaccination. The origin of this receptor is a man aged 45 to 70 who received an inactivated influenza vaccine. Donor details come from another sample of the same person, matched by shared clones. The nucleotide sequence is TGTGCCACCCACCCTATGGGGCCGAACACTGAAGCTTTCTTT. Its protein product is CATHPMGPNTEAFF.